This record covers a single T cell receptor (beta chain). This clone appeared a few times. The antigen it recognizes is unknown. No clone much larger than this one lies a single base away; base qualities are absent. The immunoSEQ Assay, a bias-controlled multiplex PCR, was used to amplify TCRbeta CDR3 regions from genomic DNA. In the paper's pipeline: The number of nucleated cells in each sample was estimated from the amplification of reference gene primers within the assay. To quantify the absolute abundance of each unique TCRbeta CDR3 rearrangement, sequence reads were collapsed and filtered. For each sample, productive Simpson clonality was calculated as the square root of Simpson's diversity index across productive rearrangements. TCRdb carries this immuneACCESS record with in-frame sequences only. Its versions omit some clonotypes, under half of them owing to an unresolved V gene in the studies checked, with the rest unexplained. V and J calls and clone size come straight from that table; D and trimming were deduced from the DNA. The sample table shows about 300,000 clones, and approximately 89% are seen once. The top ten hold 5.5% to 7% of the sample.

The CDR3 starts with the cysteine, ends with the phenylalanine, and has 15 residues. Of the read, only the CDR3 DNA is kept; its 45 bases are in frame from base 1. For CDR1 and CDR2, the germline V gene lists SGDLS and YYNGEE. Ends trimmed: V by 0 bases, J by 7 bases; bases unmatched to a gene: 7. A second Seattle source provided samples from volunteer blood donors who had recovered from COVID-19. Whole blood was collected in K2EDTA tubes by collaborating institutions according to the institutions' own protocols. For TCRbeta analysis, collaborators shipped samples in one of three forms: frozen whole blood, isolated PBMCs, or DNA extracted from either of those sample types. This specimen comes from a study of blood T cell repertoires in COVID-19 (dated by TCRdb to about 2020). As for the study more broadly: The collaborator samples originated in the United States, Italy and Spain and spanned the acute and convalescent phases of COVID-19. Sample metadata almost always included a de-identified subject ID, COVID-19 status, age in years and sex. The samples were drawn from two sources: the first 160 participants of the ongoing ImmuneRACE study, and 950 to 1,500 subjects contributed by 6 global collaborators. Deeply sampled blood TCRbeta repertoires from subjects exposed to, actively infected with, or recovered from COVID-19 were included in the dataset. The repertoires were made available in a free public database intended to serve as a resource for research on the immune response to SARS-CoV-2. HLA class I and class II types, where available, came from metadata supplied by the sample provider rather than from assay-based typing. The material from the prospective study consisted of cDNA or gDNA derived from T cells, B-cell-depleted T cells, or PBMCs.

The paper's findings and limits, for the study overall: The amount of clinical and demographic metadata varied by source and participant and was provided uncurated.

The chain is encoded by TRBV9 joined to TRBJ1-2, with 9 bases in between that match TRBD1. The source material was peripheral blood. This TCR derives from a woman in her twenties or thirties who had recovered from COVID-19. The sequenced DNA is TGTGCCAGCAGCGTAGAGGGACAGGGAAAAACTGGCTACACCTTC. Its protein reads: CASSVEGQGKTGYTF. Beyond the CDR3, the reference TRBV9 and TRBJ1-2 genes provide the residues; the full variable domain reads: DSGVTQTPKHLITATGQRVTLRCSPRSGDLSVYWYQQSLDQGLQFLIQYYNGEERAKGNILERFSAQQFPDLHSELNLSSLELGDSALYFCASSVEGQGKTGYTFGSGTRLTVV.